The 20 T cell receptor beta chains given below trace back to one sample, sequenced in a study of T cell responses to AZD1222 COVID-19 vaccine (dated by TCRdb to about 2021). Library preparation used the immunoSEQ multiplex PCR assay. TCRdb's version of the immuneACCESS table is confined to in-frame rearrangements and falls short of the full clone set. An unresolved V gene accounts for under half of the shortfall where checked; the remainder is of unknown origin. The table for this sample lists 150,000 to 160,000 clones; 90% of them were counted only once. Around 1.5% of the sample comes from the top ten. The sample's time point label, in plain terms: about 28 days (+/-7) after the second vaccine dose. Here the sequenced sample was peripheral blood, taken 28 days after the second AZD1222 dose. These TCRs come from an adult who received the AZD1222 COVID-19 vaccine.

As for this clone: An end of the junction differs from the germline gene, which may be a read error. This chain links TRBV13 with TRBJ1-2; tentatively, D is TRBD1 (6 bases). CDR1 is PRHDT and CDR2 is FYEKMQ in the germline V gene (reference sequence). The CDR3 extends over 12 amino acids. The CDR3 region is CASRPTPGGPDF. For the CDR3, the DNA is TGTGCCAGCAGACCGACTCCCGGGGGGCCAGACTTC.

The chain links TRBV7-9 to TRBJ1-5; the D is unclear. Germline CDR1 is SEHNR and CDR2 is FQNEAQ (reference sequence). CDR3 length equals 17 residues. V was clipped by 1 base and J by 6 bases, with 19 bases between them. The chain's CDR3 is CASSLEGSSRRRQPQHF. Written as DNA, the CDR3 is TGTGCCAGCAGCTTAGAAGGGTCCAGTCGACGTCGTCAGCCCCAGCATTTT.

V and J are TRBV24-1 and TRBJ2-3, with TRBD1 matching 7 bases. The germline CDR1 and CDR2 sequences are KGHDR and SFDVKD. The CDR3 extends over 12 amino acids. The V and J ends lost 9 bases and 5 bases, in that order; junction bases with no gene match: 4. The CDR3, as DNA: TGTGCCACCGCCACAGGGGAAGATACGCAGTATTTT. It codes for CATATGEDTQYF.

The V gene is TRBV4-1, the J gene TRBJ1-2, with D tentatively TRBD1 (6 bases). V lost 3 bases to trimming and J lost 3 bases, with 17 bases between them. In germline, CDR1 is MGHRA, CDR2 YSYEKL. The CDR3 has 16 amino acids. CDR3 loop: CASSQSRGQGHYGYTF. The CDR3 DNA follows: TGCGCCAGCAGCCAGTCCCGGGGGCAGGGACACTATGGCTACACCTTC.

The chain has TRBV7-3 and TRBJ2-3; D is ambiguous. This CDR3 region has 13 residues. CDR1 is SGHTA, CDR2 FQGTGA, per germline. V gave up 5 bases and J gave up 5 bases, with 11 bases separating them. DNA of the CDR3: TGTGCCAGCAGCCGAGCACTCGGAGATACGCAGTATTTT. This codes for CASSRALGDTQYF.

This chain links TRBV28 with TRBJ2-2, with D unresolved. This CDR3 region has 15 residues. V was shortened by 7 bases and J by 7 bases, with 19 bases between the two germline ends. Germline V CDR1 and CDR2: MDHEN, SYDVKM. CDR3 nucleotide sequence: TGTGCCAGCACCGCACCACCACCGATGATCGGGGAGCTGTTTTTT. This codes for CASTAPPPMIGELFF.

The V and J genes are TRBV6-2 or TRBV6-3 and TRBJ1-5, with D perhaps TRBD1 (6 bases). Germline V gives CDR1 MNHEY, CDR2 SVGEGT. The CDR3 is 15 amino acids. V was shortened by 4 bases and J by 3 bases, with 13 bases between the two germline ends. CDR3 DNA sequence: TGTGCCAGCAGTTCGAACAGGGATTACAATCAGCCCCAGCATTTT. Amino acids: CASSSNRDYNQPQHF.

The DNA of the CDR3 is TGTGCCAGCGGGAAGCGGGAGAGCGGTTACGAGCAGTACTTC. This translates into CASGKRESGYEQYF. The rearrangement joins TRBV2 to TRBJ2-7, with 8 bases that match TRBD2. Trimming at V came to 8 bases and at J to 4 bases, leaving 10 bases not matched to a gene. CDR1 is SNHLY and CDR2 is FYNNEI in the germline V gene. There are 14 residues in the CDR3.

The chain carries TRBV29-1 and TRBJ1-2; 12 nucleotides line up with TRBD1. Per germline, CDR1 SQVTM and CDR2 ANQGSEA. The J segment lost 4 bases and the V segment lost 0 bases, leaving 15 bases of the junction unmatched. CDR3 size: 19 residues. CDR3 sequence reads: CSVEDLVGTGGGIGYGYTF. Here the CDR3 DNA reads TGCAGCGTTGAAGATCTGGTGGGGACAGGGGGCGGTATAGGCTATGGCTACACCTTC.

The chain joins TRBV20-1 to TRBJ2-1; D ambiguous. This CDR3 is 11 amino acids long. Germline V gene data show CDR1 as DFQATT and CDR2 as SNEGSKA (reference sequence). V lost 2 bases and J lost 10, with 9 bases in between. The CDR3 protein is CSARKTPEQFF. The CDR3 region has the DNA TGCAGTGCTAGAAAAACGCCCGAGCAGTTCTTC.

The gene calls are TRBV2 and TRBJ2-7, with D perhaps TRBD1 (5 bases). CDR1 is SNHLY and CDR2 is FYNNEI in the germline V gene. V lost 5 bases, J lost 3 bases, and 8 bases lay in between. CDR3 length: 12 amino acids. For the CDR3, the DNA is TGTGCCAGCAGTTCAGGGAACTACGAGCAGTACTTC. Its translation is CASSSGNYEQYF.

V is TRBV10-1 and J is TRBJ1-6; possible D gene TRBD1, 5 bases. The germline V gene has CDR1 WNHNN and CDR2 SYGVQD (reference sequence). This CDR3 is 13 amino acids long. Trimming shortened V by 4 bases and J by 7 bases, and 8 bases separated the two germline ends. The DNA of the CDR3 is TGCGCCAGCAGTGGTTACAGGAATTCACCCCTCCACTTT. Translated: CASSGYRNSPLHF.

V gene TRBV10-2 combines with J gene TRBJ2-7, with D unresolved. Germline V CDR1 and CDR2: WSHSY, SAAADI. V dropped 2 bases and J dropped 3 bases, with 17 bases sitting between them. The CDR3 sequence is 16 residues long. The CDR3 reads CASSERVAPTLYEQYF. As DNA, the CDR3 is TGCGCCAGCAGTGAGAGGGTAGCTCCAACCCTCTACGAGCAGTACTTC.

Notes on this clone: Other DNA variants within this sample encode the same CDR3. V gene TRBV28 combines with J gene TRBJ1-5; TRBD1 matches at 8 bases. Germline assignment: CDR1 MDHEN and CDR2 SYDVKM. V trimming: 2 bases; J trimming: 2 bases; junction bases outside the gene matches: 2. The CDR3 is made up of 15 amino acids. The DNA for the CDR3 is TGTGCCAGCAGTTTACAGGGGGCGCGCAATCAGCCCCAGCATTTT. Residues: CASSLQGARNQPQHF.

The chain combines TRBV18 with TRBJ1-1; D is undetermined. The V end lost 1 base, the J end lost 3 bases, and 6 bases lay between the germline ends. In germline, CDR1 is KGHSH, CDR2 LQKENI. The CDR3 contains 13 residues. CDR3 sequence: CASSPRSHTEAFF. Here the CDR3 DNA reads TGTGCCAGCTCACCACGGAGCCACACTGAAGCTTTCTTT. The full variable domain, its missing parts supplied by reference TRBV18 and TRBJ1-1, is NAGVMQNPRHLVRRRGQEARLRCSPMKGHSHVYWYRQLPEEGLKFMVYLQKENIIDESGMPKERFSAEFPKEGPSILRIQQVVRGDSAAYFCASSPRSHTEAFFGQGTRLTVV.

The genes are TRBV2 and TRBJ1-6, with 12 nucleotides matching TRBD1. The CDR3 totals 14 residues. The V gene's germline CDR1 is SNHLY and CDR2 FYNNEI. V dropped 6 bases and J dropped 7; count of bases not matched to a gene: 1. CDR3 DNA sequence: TGTGCCAGCAGGGGACAGGGGGCGAATTCACCCCTCCACTTT. Its protein product is CASRGQGANSPLHF.

The CDR3 coding sequence is TGTGCCAGCAGCACCCGAGGAGCGGGGGTCACAGATACGCAGTATTTT. Its translation: CASSTRGAGVTDTQYF. The chain links TRBV11-2 to TRBJ2-3, with 8 bases matching TRBD2. The CDR3 length is 16 residues. CDR1 and CDR2 from the germline V gene are SGHAT and FQNNGV. After removal of 5 bases from V and 2 bases from J, the junction contained 9 bases not matched to a gene.

The chain recombines TRBV7-9 with TRBJ2-7; the D gene could be TRBD1 or TRBD2 (5 bases each). Germline V gives CDR1 SEHNR, CDR2 FQNEAQ (reference sequence). The CDR3 is 14 residues long. V shed 5 bases and J shed 0 bases, with 11 bases lying between them. The DNA of the CDR3 is TGTGCCAGCAGCCTGGGACGGGACTCCTACGAGCAGTACTTC. Its translation is CASSLGRDSYEQYF. Looking up the rest from reference TRBV7-9 and TRBJ2-7 gives the full variable domain: DTGVSQNPRHKITKRGQNVTFRCDPISEHNRLYWYRQTLGQGPEFLTYFQNEAQLEKSRLLSDRFSAERPKGSFSTLEIQRTEQGDSAMYLCASSLGRDSYEQYFGPGTRLTVT.

This chain connects TRBV11-2 to TRBJ2-7; the D gene is possibly TRBD2 (5 bases). From germline, CDR1 is SGHAT and CDR2 FQNNGV. Trimming cost V 9 bases and J 3 bases, with 12 bases left between them. The CDR3 has 12 residues. CDR3: CASSNAGYEQYF. Written as DNA, the CDR3 is TGTGCCAGTTCAAATGCGGGCTACGAGCAGTACTTC.

This clone was seen only once. The chain combines TRBV7-9 with TRBJ1-1; TRBD1 matches at 8 bases. The V gene's germline CDR1 is SEHNR and CDR2 FQNEAQ (reference sequence). V was clipped by 5 bases and J by 2 bases; unmatched bases: 7. The CDR3 is made up of 15 amino acids. The CDR3 sequence is CASSGQGGLNTEAFF. The CDR3 DNA follows: TGTGCCAGCAGCGGACAGGGCGGCCTTAACACTGAAGCTTTCTTT. Full variable domain (remainder filled in from reference TRBV7-9 and TRBJ1-1): DTGVSQNPRHKITKRGQNVTFRCDPISEHNRLYWYRQTLGQGPEFLTYFQNEAQLEKSRLLSDRFSAERPKGSFSTLEIQRTEQGDSAMYLCASSGQGGLNTEAFFGQGTRLTVV.